The entry below describes one TCR beta chain. This CDR3 region has 15 residues. The ends lost 3 bases at V and 2 bases at J; junction bases unmatched: 3. Germline assignment: CDR1 SGHRS and CDR2 YFSETQ. This sample was included in a study of blood T cell repertoires in COVID-19. Turning to the study itself: Samples representing acute and convalescent COVID-19 were sourced from the United States, Italy and Spain. In each case, the material was cDNA or gDNA derived from T cells, B-cell-depleted T cells, or PBMCs.

Original analysis: Estimated nucleated cell counts came from reference gene primer amplification. Profiling relied on immunoSEQ multiplex PCR, and the TCRdb table lists in-frame clones only, not all of them. V and J calls and clone size are those listed in that table; D and trimming were worked out from the DNA. The data contain some 190,000 clones, roughly 84% of them singletons. The genes are TRBV5-1 and TRBJ1-2; 11 bases map to TRBD1. The receptor comes from a woman aged 80 or over with active or convalescent COVID-19. Sequencing was performed on peripheral blood. CDR3 sequence: CASSSRTGGNYGYTF. The CDR3 DNA reads TGCGCCAGCAGCTCCCGGACAGGGGGCAACTATGGCTACACCTTC. Filled out from reference TRBV5-1 and TRBJ1-2, the complete variable domain reads KAGVTQTPRYLIKTRGQQVTLSCSPISGHRSVSWYQQTPGQGLQFLFEYFSETQRNKGNFPGRFSGRQFSNSRSEMNVSTLELGDSALYLCASSSRTGGNYGYTFGSGTRLTVV.